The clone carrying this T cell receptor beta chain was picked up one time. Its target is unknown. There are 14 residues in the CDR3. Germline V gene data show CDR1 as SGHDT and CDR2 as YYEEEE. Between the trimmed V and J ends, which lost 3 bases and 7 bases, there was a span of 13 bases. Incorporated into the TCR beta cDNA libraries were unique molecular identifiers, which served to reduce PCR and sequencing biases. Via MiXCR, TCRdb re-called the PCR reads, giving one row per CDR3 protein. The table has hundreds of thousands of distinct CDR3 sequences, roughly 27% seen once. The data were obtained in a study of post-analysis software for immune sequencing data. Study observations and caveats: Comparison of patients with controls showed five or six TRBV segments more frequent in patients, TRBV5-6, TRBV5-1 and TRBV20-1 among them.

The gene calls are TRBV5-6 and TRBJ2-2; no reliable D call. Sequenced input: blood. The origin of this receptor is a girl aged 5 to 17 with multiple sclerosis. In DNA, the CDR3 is TGTGCCAGCAGCTCGTCGGTCGTTGTCGGGGAGCTGTTTTTT. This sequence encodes CASSSSVVVGELFF.